Below, 21 T cell receptor beta chains from the same sample are listed, as sequenced in a study of response to subunit inactivated influenza vaccine. TCRdb re-called the RT-PCR reads with MiXCR, one entry per CDR3 protein. Of 400,000 to 650,000 distinct CDR3 sequences in the sample, approximately 7.8% were seen once. Specimen: PBMCs from blood, collected 23 to 25 months after vaccination. These receptors originate from a man aged 50-75 years who received an inactivated influenza vaccine.

This clonotype has ten or more counts. The rearrangement uses TRBV29-1 and TRBJ2-3; D gene unclear. Germline CDR1 reads SQVTM; CDR2 reads ANQGSEA. V was cut by 8 bases and J by 3 bases, with 0 bases left in between. The CDR3 is 8 amino acids. CDR3 DNA: TGCAGCACAGATACGCAGTATTTT. It is translated as CSTDTQYF.

This clonotype was detected only once. The gene calls are TRBV4-3 and TRBJ1-4; D not resolved. CDR1 is LGHNA and CDR2 is YSLEER in the germline V gene. This CDR3 contains 16 residues. Trimming shortened V by 1 base and J by 2 bases, and 11 bases separated the two germline ends. CDR3 in DNA: TGCGCCAGCAGCCAAGTTGTGGCGGGGACTAATGAAAAACTGTTTTTT. It yields the protein CASSQVVAGTNEKLFF.

This rearrangement joins TRBV27 to TRBJ2-3; D remains unclear. Germline V gene lookup returns CDR1 MNHEY and CDR2 SMNVEV (reference sequence). This CDR3 spans 13 amino acids. Trimming left V 4 bases short and J 4 bases short, with 9 bases between. For the CDR3, the DNA is TGTGCCAGCAGTTCAGGCAGGCCAGATACGCAGTATTTT. Translating gives CASSSGRPDTQYF.

The rearrangement joins TRBV28 to TRBJ1-1; D gene uncertain. Trimming took 7 bases from V and 0 from J, leaving 12 bases between them. This CDR3 has 14 residues. Looked up from germline, CDR1 is MDHEN and CDR2 is SYDVKM. The CDR3 sequence: CASIMGSMNTEAFF. The CDR3 region has the DNA TGTGCCAGCATTATGGGCAGCATGAACACTGAAGCTTTCTTT.

V gene TRBV11-2 combines with J gene TRBJ2-2, with TRBD1 identical over 8 bases. Germline loops: CDR1 SGHAT, CDR2 FQNNGV. This CDR3 contains 16 residues. The junction had 6 bases not matched to a gene; V was cut back by 0 bases and J by 6 bases. The CDR3 DNA is TGTGCCAGCAGCTTAGATGGCCGACAGGGGCCCGGGGAGCTGTTTTTT. Its protein is CASSLDGRQGPGELFF. Full variable domain (outside the CDR3, taken from reference TRBV11-2 and TRBJ2-2): EAGVAQSPRYKIIEKRQSVAFWCNPISGHATLYWYQQILGQGPKLLIQFQNNGVVDDSQLPKDRFSAERLKGVDSTLKIQPAKLEDSAVYLCASSLDGRQGPGELFFGEGSRLTVL.

The chain joins TRBV10-3 to TRBJ2-3, with D possibly matching TRBD2 (6 bases). V lost 5 bases and J 2 bases, leaving 11 bases between the germline ends. The CDR3 sequence is 14 residues long. Germline loops: CDR1 ENHRY, CDR2 SYGVKD. The CDR3 sequence: CAISWDSPTDTQYF. Here the CDR3 DNA reads TGTGCCATCAGTTGGGACTCCCCCACAGATACGCAGTATTTT.

This clonotype was detected many times. The V and J genes are TRBV12-3 or TRBV12-4 and TRBJ2-1; 7 bases align to TRBD1. CDR3 length: 14 amino acids. J lost 9 bases, V lost 7 bases, and 12 bases had no gene match. The CDR3 protein is CASTKGGSKGEQFF. As DNA, the CDR3 is TGTGCCAGCACAAAAGGGGGCTCAAAGGGTGAGCAGTTCTTC.

This clonotype came up many times. The chain links TRBV4-3 to TRBJ2-4; D is unresolved. Germline V gives CDR1 LGHNA, CDR2 YSLEER. The CDR3 totals 17 residues. Trimming took off 0 bases at V and 1 base at J, with 13 bases between the two ends. Written as DNA, the CDR3 is TGCGCCAGCAGCCAAGATCTCCCCTATAGCGCCAAAAACATTCAGTACTTC. Translating it yields CASSQDLPYSAKNIQYF.

This clonotype was counted only a few times. The gene calls are TRBV27 and TRBJ2-2, with TRBD1 matching over 7 bases. V lost 8 bases, J lost 7 bases, and 13 bases stayed unmatched. The CDR3 spans 15 residues. CDR1 is MNHEY and CDR2 is SMNVEV in the germline V gene (reference sequence). The CDR3 nucleotides are TGTGCCAGCCAACCGATGGGACAGTTAGTCGGGGAGCTGTTTTTT. Translated, it gives CASQPMGQLVGELFF.

CDR3 sequence (DNA): TGTGCCACCAGTGATTATAAGGGGTACAGGACAGATACGCAGTATTTT. Translation gives CATSDYKGYRTDTQYF. The chain joins TRBV24-1 to TRBJ2-3; maybe TRBD1 (5 bases). Trimming removed 2 bases at V and 3 bases at J, with 14 bases between. Germline V gene lookup returns CDR1 KGHDR and CDR2 SFDVKD. The CDR3 loop spans 16 amino acids.

This clonotype was recorded at least ten times. The rearrangement joins TRBV6-2 or TRBV6-3 to TRBJ2-7, with a tentative D call TRBD2 (5 bases). Per germline, CDR1 MNHEY and CDR2 SVGEGT. V was pared by 6 bases and J by 3 bases, with 12 bases between. The CDR3 runs to 13 residues. CDR3 DNA: TGTGCCAGCAGCCGCCAACTAGACTACGAGCAGTACTTC. Amino acid sequence: CASSRQLDYEQYF.

The chain couples TRBV6-2 or TRBV6-3 to TRBJ2-7; no firm D call. V was cut by 4 bases and J by 0 bases, with 16 bases left in between. The CDR3 has 16 amino acids. Germline lookup yields CDR1 MNHEY and CDR2 SVGEGT. The CDR3 protein is CASSSYRIQSSYEQYF. DNA for the CDR3: TGTGCCAGCAGTTCCTATCGTATACAGAGCTCCTACGAGCAGTACTTC.

The chain has TRBV7-9 and TRBJ1-1, with 8 positions matching TRBD1. Trimming cost V 5 bases and J 4 bases; bases outside gene matches: 9. CDR1 is SEHNR, CDR2 FQNEAQ, per germline (reference sequence). The CDR3 is 15 amino acids. CDR3 nucleotides: TGTGCCAGCAGCCACCGAAAGACAGGGGTCACTGAAGCTTTCTTT. It is translated as CASSHRKTGVTEAFF.

Ten or more counts support this clonotype. This rearrangement joins TRBV18 to TRBJ2-1, with 13 bases identical to TRBD2. Germline V gene lookup returns CDR1 KGHSH and CDR2 LQKENI. The V segment lost 5 bases and the J segment 8 bases; nucleotides outside the gene matches: 3. The CDR3 is 14 amino acids. The CDR3 loop reads CASSATSGRDEQFF. The CDR3, as DNA: TGTGCCAGCTCAGCCACTAGCGGGAGGGATGAGCAGTTCTTC.

The genes are TRBV5-1 and TRBJ1-4; D remains unclear. V shed 3 bases and J shed 0 bases, with 12 bases lying between them. Per germline, CDR1 SGHRS and CDR2 YFSETQ. This CDR3 region has 16 residues. The CDR3 region is CASSSVAVSTNEKLFF. CDR3 DNA: TGCGCCAGCAGCTCCGTTGCGGTCTCAACTAATGAAAAACTGTTTTTT. Drawing the rest from reference TRBV5-1 and TRBJ1-4, the complete variable domain is KAGVTQTPRYLIKTRGQQVTLSCSPISGHRSVSWYQQTPGQGLQFLFEYFSETQRNKGNFPGRFSGRQFSNSRSEMNVSTLELGDSALYLCASSSVAVSTNEKLFFGSGTQLSVL.

This clonotype was recorded a few times. The chain joins TRBV28 to TRBJ2-7; D perhaps matches TRBD1 (6 bases). Trimming removed 8 bases at V and 1 base at J, with 12 bases between. Germline CDR1 MDHEN, CDR2 SYDVKM. The CDR3 totals 13 residues. The CDR3 nucleotides read TGTGCCAGCGCTGGGGGCGGTTCCTACGAGCAGTACTTC. Translating it yields CASAGGGSYEQYF.

In this sample, this clonotype turned up a few times. This rearrangement joins TRBV20-1 to TRBJ1-5; no clear D gene. Trimming left V 4 bases short and J 3 bases short, with 4 bases between. The CDR3 length is 11 residues. The germline V gene has CDR1 DFQATT and CDR2 SNEGSKA (reference sequence). The CDR3 DNA reads TGCAGTGCTACGGACAATCAGCCCCAGCATTTT. Its protein is CSATDNQPQHF.

This clonotype has more than one count but fewer than ten. The V call is TRBV20-1, the J call TRBJ1-2; D is undetermined. The germline CDR1 and CDR2 sequences are DFQATT and SNEGSKA (reference sequence). V lost 3 bases and J 0 bases, leaving 8 bases between the germline ends. The CDR3 runs to 13 residues. CDR3 nucleotides: TGCAGTGCTAGCGCGTTTCCTAACTATGGCTACACCTTC. Protein sequence: CSASAFPNYGYTF.

Many counts were recorded for this clonotype. V and J are TRBV4-2 and TRBJ2-1; D uncertain. The ends were cut back, 4 bases at V and 5 bases at J, with 15 bases in the middle. CDR1 is LGHNA, CDR2 YNFKEQ, per germline. The CDR3 extends over 15 amino acids. The CDR3 region has the DNA TGTGCCAGCAGCCCTGGCGACCTGACCGACAATGAGCAGTTCTTC. Protein: CASSPGDLTDNEQFF.

This chain connects TRBV20-1 to TRBJ2-2; 9 bases agree with TRBD1. The CDR3 length is 16 residues. Germline V CDR1 and CDR2: DFQATT, SNEGSKA (reference sequence). The V and J ends lost 0 bases and 4 bases, in that order; junction bases with no gene match: 6. Here the CDR3 DNA reads TGCAGTGCTAGAGATGCAGACAGGGGGTTCACCGGGGAGCTGTTTTTT. It is translated as CSARDADRGFTGELFF.

The rearrangement uses TRBV2 and TRBJ2-3; tentative D call: TRBD1 (5 bases). The CDR3 is 15 amino acids. The V and J ends lost 6 bases and 5 bases respectively, with 18 bases between them. Germline CDR1 SNHLY, CDR2 FYNNEI. CDR3 sequence reads: CASRKGTQAIDTQYF. CDR3 coding DNA: TGTGCCAGCAGGAAGGGCACACAGGCCATAGATACGCAGTATTTT.